The 28 T cell receptor beta chains presented below share a single source sample, sequenced in a study of response to subunit inactivated influenza vaccine. TCRdb re-analysed the RT-PCR reads in MiXCR, keeping a single row per CDR3 protein. The table lists some 500,000 distinct CDR3 sequences, 10% to 15% of them singletons. The sequences come from PBMCs from blood, collected roughly 48 days after vaccination. These receptors all come from a man between 50 and 59 years old who received an inactivated influenza vaccine.

The J gene is TRBJ2-3, the V gene TRBV14; 7 bases match TRBD2. The CDR3 covers 15 residues. Trimming removed 4 bases from V and 2 bases from J; junction bases left unmatched: 6. Germline V gives CDR1 SGHDN, CDR2 FVKESK. CDR3 coding DNA: TGTGCCAGCAGCCTAGCGGGTTCCTACACAGATACGCAGTATTTT. This encodes CASSLAGSYTDTQYF.

The chain joins TRBV5-4 to TRBJ1-2; 8 nucleotides match TRBD1. The junction had 8 bases not matched to a gene; V was cut back by 3 bases and J by 7 bases. The length of the CDR3 is 14 residues. The germline V gene encodes CDR1 SGHNT and CDR2 YYREEE (reference sequence). CDR3 loop: CASSYPGQGGGYTF. Here the CDR3 DNA reads TGTGCCAGCAGCTATCCCGGACAGGGCGGTGGCTACACCTTC.

The V and J genes are TRBV7-8 and TRBJ2-3, with D unclear. CDR1 SGHVS and CDR2 FQNEAQ come from the germline V gene. CDR3 size: 16 residues. Trimming removed 5 bases from V and 2 bases from J, with 17 bases in between. The CDR3 DNA follows: TGTGCCAGCAGCAGAGGAAGAGTGCTGAACACAGATACGCAGTATTTT. This sequence encodes CASSRGRVLNTDTQYF.

This clonotype was counted a few times. The rearrangement links TRBV15 to TRBJ1-1; 8 nucleotides agree with TRBD1. Trimming cost V 2 bases and J 2 bases; bases outside gene matches: 4. The CDR3 contains 15 residues. CDR1 LNHNV and CDR2 YYDKDF come from the germline V gene (reference sequence). The CDR3, as DNA: TGTGCCACCAGCAGAAAGCAGGGGGCCAACACTGAAGCTTTCTTT. As protein: CATSRKQGANTEAFF.

The V and J genes are TRBV4-1 and TRBJ1-2; the match to TRBD1 covers 9 bases. CDR3 size: 16 residues. Trimming cost V 1 base and J 1 base; bases outside gene matches: 4. Germline V gene sequence: CDR1 MGHRA, CDR2 YSYEKL. The CDR3 reads CASSQAGTGLNYGYTF. The DNA of the CDR3 is TGCGCCAGCAGCCAAGCCGGGACAGGGCTTAACTATGGCTACACCTTC.

This clonotype was observed a few times. The V gene is TRBV27, the J gene TRBJ2-2; 12 bases agree with TRBD2. The germline gives CDR1 MNHEY, CDR2 SMNVEV (reference sequence). The CDR3 is 17 residues long. Unmatched junction bases numbered 6, after V lost 2 bases and J lost 5 bases. CDR3 DNA sequence: TGTGCCAGCAGTTTAACTAGCGGGGGGCCCAGGACCGGGGAGCTGTTTTTT. The encoded protein is CASSLTSGGPRTGELFF.

This clonotype showed up many times. CDR3 in DNA: TGTGCCAGCAGTTCCCCGACAGGGTACTACAATGAGCAGTTCTTC. Translating it yields CASSSPTGYYNEQFF. This sequence joins TRBV12-3 or TRBV12-4 and TRBJ2-1, with 7 nucleotides matching TRBD1. The CDR3 is 15 amino acids. Trimming at V came to 4 bases and at J to 3 bases, leaving 6 bases not matched to a gene.

This clonotype was seen only a few times. The CDR3 here is CASSLTRTGGYEQYF. Written as DNA, the CDR3 is TGTGCCAGCAGTTTAACTCGGACAGGGGGTTACGAGCAGTACTTC. This chain connects TRBV12-3 or TRBV12-4 to TRBJ2-7; 10 nucleotides match TRBD1. The CDR3 totals 15 residues. V was pared by 2 bases and J by 4 bases, with 5 bases of the junction left unmatched.

The V call is TRBV7-2, the J call TRBJ2-1; TRBD2 agrees at 9 bases. CDR1 and CDR2 from the germline V gene are SGHTA and FQGNSA. The CDR3 sequence is 15 residues long. V shed 8 bases, J shed 5 bases, and the junction held 10 bases outside the gene matches. The DNA of the CDR3 is TGTGCCAGCGGACTTAGCGGGAGTAACCACAATGAGCAGTTCTTC. It codes for CASGLSGSNHNEQFF.

The sample holds a few counts of this clonotype. This rearrangement joins TRBV20-1 to TRBJ2-7; D is unresolved. This CDR3 comprises 14 residues. Germline assignment: CDR1 DFQATT and CDR2 SNEGSKA (reference sequence). V was pared by 5 bases and J by 7 bases, with 21 bases between. CDR3 protein: CSAATPGGNMEQYF. As DNA, the CDR3 is TGCAGTGCTGCGACCCCCGGCGGCAATATGGAGCAGTACTTC.

This rearrangement joins TRBV12-3 or TRBV12-4 to TRBJ1-2, with D perhaps TRBD1 (6 bases). The CDR3 contains 14 residues. Trimming left V 5 bases short and J 4 bases short, with 14 bases between. This chain's CDR3 is CASSRTGYSYGYTF. The CDR3 DNA sequence: TGTGCCAGCAGTCGAACAGGGTACTCCTATGGCTACACCTTC.

The chain links TRBV27 to TRBJ2-5, with D perhaps TRBD1 or TRBD2 (5 bases each). Germline V gene data show CDR1 as MNHEY and CDR2 as SMNVEV (reference sequence). The CDR3 is 17 amino acids. Trimming left V 2 bases short and J 4 bases short, with 20 bases between. The CDR3 is CASSLPGRAVWGETQYF. In DNA, the CDR3 is TGTGCCAGCAGTTTACCGGGACGGGCAGTGTGGGGAGAGACCCAGTACTTC.

This clonotype was detected only a few times. The chain joins TRBV7-9 to TRBJ1-1; 7 nucleotides align to TRBD1. V dropped 4 bases and J dropped 7; count of bases not matched to a gene: 9. The CDR3 has 14 residues. CDR1 is SEHNR, CDR2 FQNEAQ, per germline (reference sequence). CDR3 bases: TGTGCCAGCAGCTCGAACAGGGGTGAAGTTGAAGCTTTCTTT. Protein: CASSSNRGEVEAFF.

V and J are TRBV11-2 and TRBJ2-5; 10 bases align to TRBD1. The CDR3 length is 16 residues. CDR1 is SGHAT and CDR2 is FQNNGV in the germline V gene. Unmatched junction bases numbered 7, after V lost 1 base and J lost 5 bases. The CDR3 nucleotides are TGTGCCAGCAGCTTAGTCCGGGACAGGGGACAGGAGACCCAGTACTTC. Its translation: CASSLVRDRGQETQYF.

The gene calls are TRBV15 and TRBJ2-3, with D unclear. V was pared by 5 bases and J by 2 bases, with 11 bases between. This CDR3 spans 14 amino acids. Germline CDR1 is LNHNV and CDR2 is YYDKDF (reference sequence). CDR3 DNA sequence: TGTGCCACCAGCGTCGGACCCACCACAGATACGCAGTATTTT. Its protein is CATSVGPTTDTQYF.

V and J are TRBV5-1 and TRBJ2-7; 11 nucleotides match TRBD2. Trimming removed 3 bases from V and 4 bases from J; junction bases left unmatched: 9. This CDR3 contains 16 residues. The germline V gene has CDR1 SGHRS and CDR2 YFSETQ. The CDR3 loop is CASSSLTGLAAYEQYF. The DNA for the CDR3 is TGCGCCAGCAGCTCGCTCACGGGACTAGCGGCGTACGAGCAGTACTTC.

This clonotype is a singleton in its sample. The chain couples TRBV4-2 to TRBJ2-7; TRBD2 matches 12 bases. J lost 0 bases, V lost 0 bases, and 9 bases had no gene match. Per the germline V gene, CDR1 is LGHNA and CDR2 is YNFKEQ. This CDR3 comprises 19 residues. The CDR3 sequence: CASSQELASGRANSYEQYF. For the CDR3, the DNA is TGTGCCAGCAGCCAAGAGCTGGCTAGCGGGAGGGCGAACTCCTACGAGCAGTACTTC.

This clonotype occurred a few times. The J gene is TRBJ1-5, the V gene TRBV6-6; unclear D gene. The CDR3 has 12 amino acids. Trimming stripped 6 bases from V and 10 bases from J, with 13 bases between. Germline V gene sequence: CDR1 MNHNY, CDR2 SVGAGI (reference sequence). The chain's CDR3 is CASSLYMEPQHF. The CDR3 DNA reads TGTGCCAGCAGCCTTTACATGGAACCCCAGCATTTT.

There are many counts of this clonotype. The chain joins TRBV7-9 to TRBJ1-4; a weak D match, TRBD1 (6 bases). CDR1 and CDR2 (germline): SEHNR, FQNEAQ (reference sequence). The CDR3 runs to 16 residues. V was shortened by 3 bases and J by 8 bases, with 19 bases between the two germline ends. CDR3 nucleotides: TGTGCCAGCAGCTTGACAGGCCTAGGCCAAGGGGAAAAACTGTTTTTT. Translating it yields CASSLTGLGQGEKLFF.

This chain joins TRBV7-8 and TRBJ1-2; tentative D call: TRBD1 (6 bases). V shed 11 bases and J shed 2 bases, with 15 bases lying between them. Germline V gene lookup returns CDR1 SGHVS and CDR2 FQNEAQ. The CDR3 sequence is 13 residues long. CDR3: CASGQGSNYGYTF. For the CDR3, the DNA is TGTGCCTCGGGGCAGGGGTCCAACTATGGCTACACCTTC.

This clonotype was seen more than once but under ten times. CDR3 DNA: TGTGCCAGCAGCTTAGAACCCCCCGGGACAGGGGGCGCCCCTTGGGAGACCCAGTACTTC. Protein product: CASSLEPPGTGGAPWETQYF. V gene TRBV11-2 combines with J gene TRBJ2-5, with TRBD1 identical over 12 bases. The CDR3 has 20 amino acids. J was trimmed by 5 bases and V by 0 bases; bases with no gene match: 16. Looked up from germline, CDR1 is SGHAT and CDR2 is FQNNGV.

The chain has TRBV9 and TRBJ2-1, with 10 bases matching TRBD2. With V trimmed by 5 bases and J by 1 base, 6 bases remained unmatched. Germline CDR1 is SGDLS and CDR2 is YYNGEE. The CDR3 consists of 16 residues. The CDR3 sequence is CASRGFSGGSYNEQFF. Here the CDR3 DNA reads TGTGCCAGCAGGGGATTTAGCGGGGGGTCCTACAATGAGCAGTTCTTC.

The genes are TRBV2 and TRBJ2-7, with no clear D. The CDR3 sequence is 11 residues long. CDR1 SNHLY and CDR2 FYNNEI come from the germline V gene. With 4 bases removed from V and 7 bases from J, the gap between germline ends came to 8 bases. The CDR3 bases are TGTGCCAGCAGTGTGGTAGTGGAGCAGTACTTC. It codes for CASSVVVEQYF.

This clonotype was detected only a few times. The rearrangement links TRBV20-1 to TRBJ2-1, with 12 bases that match TRBD2. V shed 5 bases and J 4 bases; nucleotides not matched to a gene: 15. This CDR3 spans 18 amino acids. CDR1 is DFQATT, CDR2 SNEGSKA, per germline (reference sequence). The CDR3 region is CSALLRSKTSGSYNEQFF. Written as DNA, the CDR3 is TGCAGTGCTCTTCTCCGATCGAAGACTAGCGGGAGTTACAATGAGCAGTTCTTC.

This clonotype was picked up a small number of times. The rearrangement links TRBV6-5 to TRBJ1-3; 7 positions agree with TRBD1. This CDR3 is built from 14 residues. V lost 6 bases, J lost 4 bases, and 6 bases stayed unmatched. Germline V gene lookup returns CDR1 MNHEY and CDR2 SVGAGI. The CDR3 region has the DNA TGTGCCAGCAGGTTACAGGGGAAGGGAAACACCATATATTTT. Its translation is CASRLQGKGNTIYF.

A few counts support this clonotype. The chain recombines TRBV6-1 with TRBJ2-2; perhaps TRBD1 as D (6 bases). The CDR3 consists of 15 residues. V lost 6 bases and J lost 1, with 12 bases in between. From germline, CDR1 is MNHNS and CDR2 SASEGT. The chain's CDR3 is CASRKTGMNTGELFF. DNA for the CDR3: TGTGCCAGCAGAAAGACAGGAATGAACACCGGGGAGCTGTTTTTT.

The rearrangement joins TRBV9 to TRBJ1-2, with a weak D call TRBD1 (5 bases). Germline CDR1 is SGDLS and CDR2 is YYNGEE. CDR3 length: 17 amino acids. Between the trimmed V and J ends, which lost 0 bases and 7 bases, there was a span of 22 bases. The CDR3 bases are TGTGCCAGCAGCGTAGAGATCGGGGGGTCGTTGGCTGGTGGCTACACCTTC. It is translated as CASSVEIGGSLAGGYTF.

Only one count was recorded for this clonotype. This may arise from a read error, as a much more abundant clone is one base away. This sequence joins TRBV28 and TRBJ1-5; tentative D call: TRBD1 (6 bases). This CDR3 has 14 residues. Germline V gene lookup returns CDR1 MDHEN and CDR2 SYDVKM. Between the trimmed V and J ends, which lost 3 bases and 6 bases, there was a span of 12 bases. The CDR3: CASSFGQSIQPQHF. CDR3 in DNA: TGTGCCAGCAGTTTCGGACAGAGTATTCAGCCCCAGCATTTT.